This T cell receptor (beta chain) was found in a study of CD8 T cells in ankylosing spondylitis. This clonotype was observed at least ten times. TCRdb called the 5' RACE reads again in MiXCR, with one record for every CDR3 protein. The data show some 42,000 distinct CDR3 sequences, around 2.8% seen once. The clonotype comes from a male donor with ankylosing spondylitis or in good health (not recorded which). The sample comprised blood, either unsorted or a sorted T cell fraction (not recorded which).

For the CDR3, the DNA is TGTGCCAGCAGCAAAAGGGGACAGGGGGCCGGGGAGCTGTTTTTT. Its translation: CASSKRGQGAGELFF. The chain couples TRBV21-1 to TRBJ2-2; TRBD1, the table's D call, lacks a check against the DNA. TRBV21-1 constitutes a pseudogene. The CDR3 totals 15 residues.